There are many counts of the clone carrying this T cell receptor beta chain. Its target is not known. This sample stems from a study of metastatic and nonmetastatic thyroid tumors. For the study at large: Comparison of repertoires was carried out across blood and tumor or nodule tissue from malignant and benign thyroid patients.

V was shortened by 4 bases and J by 12 bases, with 12 bases between the two germline ends. Germline assignment: CDR1 MDHEN and CDR2 SYDVKM. This CDR3 contains 12 residues. Each patient came to thyroid surgery without any prior treatment (of any kind). Study observations and caveats: It was reported that TCR beta diversity was significantly higher in malignant thyroid tumors than benign nodules, in blood and tumor.

Under the authors' procedure: The study built a papillary thyroid cancer distant-metastasis classifier from CDR3 differences across clinicopathological groups. Through MiXCR, TCRdb re-clonotyped the PCR reads. TCRdb's processing, not the authors' own work, is the source of the V and J calls. The sample consists of roughly 18,000 clones, less than 40% of them appearing once. V is TRBV28 and J is TRBJ1-4; no definite D call. This clonotype was obtained from a male donor with papillary thyroid cancer or a benign thyroid nodule (not recorded which). Some clones in this sample may be carry-over from other donors' samples. The source material was tumor tissue. CDR3 DNA: TGTGCCAGCAGTTCGGACGGCGGGGAACTGTTTTTT. Its translation: CASSSDGGELFF. The whole variable domain, filled in from reference TRBV28 and TRBJ1-4, reads DVKVTQSSRYLVKRTGEKVFLECVQDMDHENMFWYRQDPGLGLRLIYFSYDVKMKEKGDIPEGYSVSREKKERFSLILESASTNQTSMYLCASSSDGGELFFGSGTQLSVL.